These 29 T cell receptor beta chains were sequenced from one sample in a study of tumor-infiltrating lymphocytes in primary liver carcinoma. The source material, 20-30 mg of unsorted bulk tissue, was used to co-extract RNA and DNA. Total RNA amounting to roughly 450 ng was the source from which TCR beta cDNA was made with a constant-region primer. Three-round nested multiplex PCR performed with slightly modified ARM-PCR produced the TCR beta libraries. Researchers ran the first two PCR rounds for approximately 10 cycles each with TRBV1-TRBV30 forward primers and a C-beta reverse primer. TCRdb ran MiXCR on the multiplex PCR reads and lists one entry per CDR3 protein. Among around 29,000 distinct CDR3 sequences listed, about three quarters were seen once. The sample was liver tumor tissue from sampling region 5. Subset: tumor region T5, tumor centre. Source of these receptors: a man aged 35 to 55 with primary liver carcinoma and hepatitis B virus infection.

This clonotype showed up just once. The J gene is TRBJ2-5, the V gene TRBV11-2; a possible D gene is TRBD2 (5 bases). CDR1 and CDR2 (germline): SGHAT, FQNNGV. Trimming shortened V by 7 bases and J by 4 bases, and 22 bases separated the two germline ends. The CDR3 contains 16 residues. For the CDR3, the DNA is TGTGCCAGCAACCAAACTCCTGGCGATGGGAGAGAGACCCAGTACTTC. Encoded protein: CASNQTPGDGRETQYF.

This chain joins TRBV4-2 and TRBJ1-1, with TRBD1 as a possible D gene (6 bases). Trimming shortened V by 2 bases and J by 0 bases, and 10 bases separated the two germline ends. The CDR3 is made up of 15 amino acids. Germline-derived CDR1 and CDR2 are LGHNA and YNFKEQ. The CDR3 DNA is TGTGCCAGCAGCCAAAGCCGGGACATGAACACTGAAGCTTTCTTT. Encoded protein: CASSQSRDMNTEAFF.

A few counts support this clonotype. A much larger clone lies a single base off, so this may be a read error. The rearrangement links TRBV5-1 to TRBJ2-3; no clear D gene. Germline V lookup: CDR1 SGHRS, CDR2 YFSETQ. CDR3 length: 14 amino acids. CDR3 sequence: CASSLALGTDTRYF. DNA for the CDR3: TGCGCCAGCAGCTTGGCACTGGGCACAGATACGCGGTATTTT.

This clonotype turned up a few times. The junction departs from the called germline gene at one end, perhaps through a read error. The V gene is TRBV4-3, the J gene TRBJ2-7; D is uncertain. Germline CDR1 reads LGHNA; CDR2 reads YSLEER. The CDR3 contains 14 residues. This CDR3 is CASSQDPRSYEQCF. The CDR3 DNA reads TGCGCCAGCAGCCAAGACCCCAGGTCCTACGAGCAGTGCTTC.

With regard to this clonotype: One end of the junction varies from germline; a read error may be responsible. V usage is TRBV11-2 and J usage is TRBJ2-7; D not certain. Germline-derived CDR1 and CDR2 are SGHAT and FQNNGV. This CDR3 contains 13 residues. The DNA of the CDR3 is TGTGCCATCAGCTTAGCAACCACCTACGAACGGTATTTC. This encodes CAISLATTYERYF.

The chain joins TRBV28 to TRBJ1-5, with 7 positions matching TRBD1. V trimming: 8 bases; J trimming: 3 bases; junction bases outside the gene matches: 10. The CDR3 sequence is 15 residues long. The germline CDR1 and CDR2 sequences are MDHEN and SYDVKM. CDR3 in amino acids: CASCPRQGHNQPQHF. CDR3 DNA sequence: TGTGCCAGCTGTCCCCGACAGGGACACAATCAGCCCCAGCATTTT.

This chain uses TRBV5-1 with TRBJ2-2; no firm D call. The germline CDR1 and CDR2 sequences are SGHRS and YFSETQ. V was pared by 6 bases and J by 6 bases, with 15 bases between. CDR3 length equals 14 residues. CDR3 in amino acids: CASNTVPPAGELFF. The CDR3 DNA sequence: TGCGCCAGCAACACGGTCCCCCCCGCCGGGGAGCTGTTTTTT.

This clonotype was recorded once. The junction shows a germline mismatch at one end, possibly a read error. This chain links TRBV12-3 or TRBV12-4 with TRBJ2-5, with 14 bases matching TRBD2. The CDR3 is made up of 18 amino acids. The CDR3 is CNSSKGTSGSLRQETQYF. CDR3 coding DNA: TGTAACAGCAGTAAGGGGACTAGCGGGAGCCTTCGGCAGGAGACTCAGTACTTC.

About this clonotype itself: The conserved closing phenylalanine or tryptophan is absent in this CDR3, likely reflecting a read error. The DNA is left out, because the CDR3 cannot be placed on it with certainty; the CDR3 is given as TCRdb lists it. This chain joins TRBV6-2 or TRBV6-3 and TRBJ2-2. Germline V gene lookup returns CDR1 MNHEY and CDR2 SVGEGT. The CDR3 totals 13 residues, both ends included. CDR3 sequence reads: CASSHFLSGELFY.

Comments on this clonotype: At one end the junction does not follow the germline gene, possibly because of a read error. J is TRBJ2-4 and V is TRBV5-4; possibly TRBD1 or TRBD2 for D (5 bases each). Germline V gene lookup returns CDR1 SGHNT and CDR2 YYREEE (reference sequence). CDR3 size: 15 residues. The CDR3 protein is CATSSKQEAKNIEYF. The CDR3 DNA reads as TGTGCCACCAGCTCCAAACAGGAGGCCAAAAACATTGAGTACTTC.

Concerning this clonotype itself: Relative to the germline gene, one junction end is altered; a read error may explain this. This chain uses TRBV11-2 with TRBJ2-5, with TRBD1 matching over 10 bases. This CDR3 region has 14 residues. Germline V gene lookup returns CDR1 SGHAT and CDR2 FQNNGV. CDR3 bases: TGTGACAGCAGCTCGGGACAGGGGAGGGATACCCGGTACTTC. It is translated as CDSSSGQGRDTRYF.

In the case of this clonotype: Compared with germline, one end of the junction differs, possibly owing to a read error. V usage is TRBV30 and J usage is TRBJ2-7; D may match TRBD1 or TRBD2 (5 bases each). The CDR3 sequence is 14 residues long. CDR1 is GTSNPN and CDR2 is SVGIG in the germline V gene (reference sequence). CDR3 sequence (DNA): TGTGCATGGAGTCTATATCTGGGACCCTACGAGCAGTACTTC. It specifies CAWSLYLGPYEQYF.

A single count supports this clonotype. A read error may account for a junction end that differs from germline. The V and J genes are TRBV7-9 and TRBJ1-2; D remains ambiguous. CDR1 and CDR2 from the germline V gene are SEHNR and FQNEAQ (reference sequence). This CDR3 region has 16 residues. The CDR3 nucleotides are TGTGCCAGCAGCCCCGTGGGTAGGCTGTCCCAGTATGACTACACCTTC. It translates to CASSPVGRLSQYDYTF.

Worth noting for this clonotype: Lacking the conserved final phenylalanine or tryptophan, this CDR3 likely reflects a read error. This chain connects TRBV6-2 or TRBV6-3 to TRBJ1-1; D gene uncertain. Germline CDR1 MNHEY, CDR2 SVGEGT. This CDR3 contains 14 residues. The CDR3 loop reads CVRSYPELNTEAFS. In DNA form, the CDR3 reads TGTGTCAGAAGTTACCCAGAGCTGAACACTGAAGCTTTCTCT.

For this clonotype: Mismatch with germline at one junction end may stem from a read error. The V call is TRBV6-6, the J call TRBJ2-7; 11 bases line up with TRBD2. In germline, CDR1 is MNHNY, CDR2 SVGAGI (reference sequence). The CDR3 spans 18 residues. CDR3 sequence (DNA): TGTGCCGGCAGTCACGACCCTCTAGCGGGAGGATTCTCCTACGAGCAGTACTTC. The encoded protein is CAGSHDPLAGGFSYEQYF.

With respect to this clonotype: A junction boundary mismatches the germline segment, possibly from a read error. The V gene is TRBV28, the J gene TRBJ2-7; TRBD1 matches 9 bases. The length of the CDR3 is 14 residues. The germline gives CDR1 MDHEN, CDR2 SYDVKM. The DNA for the CDR3 is TGTACCAGCATCAGGACAGGGGACTCCTACGAGCAGTACTTC. Its protein is CTSIRTGDSYEQYF.

The chain recombines TRBV11-2 with TRBJ2-3; 10 nucleotides agree with TRBD2. The CDR3 contains 15 residues. Looked up from germline, CDR1 is SGHAT and CDR2 is FQNNGV. The ends lost 4 bases at V and 2 bases at J; junction bases unmatched: 3. The CDR3, as DNA: TGTGCCAGCAGCTCAGGGACTAGCGACACAGATACGCAGTATTTT. As protein: CASSSGTSDTDTQYF. Together with reference TRBV11-2 and TRBJ2-3, the CDR3 gives the full variable domain: EAGVAQSPRYKIIEKRQSVAFWCNPISGHATLYWYQQILGQGPKLLIQFQNNGVVDDSQLPKDRFSAERLKGVDSTLKIQPAKLEDSAVYLCASSSGTSDTDTQYFGPGTRLTVL.

As to this clonotype: Germline and junction disagree at one end, which may indicate a read error. The rearrangement uses TRBV5-1 and TRBJ2-2; TRBD1 is a possible D gene (5 bases). Germline CDR1 SGHRS, CDR2 YFSETQ. The CDR3 loop spans 16 amino acids. This CDR3 is CTSSVSQGGSTGELFF. The CDR3 coding sequence is TGCACCAGCAGTGTCAGCCAGGGTGGTAGCACCGGGGAGCTGTTTTTT.

Sample share makes this clonotype medium-sized. The J gene is TRBJ2-2, the V gene TRBV12-3 or TRBV12-4; D is uncertain. V was cut by 3 bases and J by 5 bases, with 19 bases left in between. The CDR3 extends over 17 amino acids. This CDR3 reads CASSFRPLSTQTGELFF. CDR3 in DNA: TGTGCCAGCAGTTTCCGGCCACTTTCTACCCAGACCGGGGAGCTGTTTTTT.

With respect to this clonotype: One end of the junction varies from germline; a read error may be responsible. The V gene is TRBV29-1, the J gene TRBJ2-1; 11 positions agree with TRBD2. This CDR3 is 14 amino acids long. CDR1 is SQVTM and CDR2 is ANQGSEA in the germline V gene. This chain's CDR3 is CSGLLAGASNEQFF. The CDR3 nucleotides are TGCAGCGGCCTACTAGCGGGAGCTAGCAATGAGCAGTTTTTC.

The V gene is TRBV5-4, the J gene TRBJ2-2; 12 nucleotides align to TRBD2. The V and J ends lost 0 bases and 14 bases, in that order; junction bases with no gene match: 17. Germline CDR1 SGHNT, CDR2 YYREEE (reference sequence). This CDR3 is built from 18 residues. The CDR3 sequence: CASSLARLAGAGTGQLFF. Written as DNA, the CDR3 is TGTGCCAGCAGCTTGGCGAGACTAGCGGGAGCGGGCACCGGGCAACTGTTTTTT.

The V call is TRBV4-2, the J call TRBJ2-1; D is unresolved. CDR1 is LGHNA and CDR2 is YNFKEQ in the germline V gene. The CDR3 spans 13 residues. V was cut by 1 base and J by 5 bases, with 6 bases left in between. The CDR3 sequence: CASSQGPHNEQFF. Here the CDR3 DNA reads TGTGCCAGCAGCCAAGGTCCCCACAATGAGCAGTTCTTC.

In the case of this clonotype: Germline is not matched at one junction end, which may reflect a read error. The CDR3 sequence is CVSSLSWVLAGVRDEQFF. CDR3 coding DNA: TGTGTCAGCAGCCTCAGCTGGGTACTAGCGGGAGTCAGGGATGAGCAGTTCTTC. The chain employs TRBV4-2 and TRBJ2-1, with 11 bases fitting TRBD2. This CDR3 is 18 amino acids long. From germline, CDR1 is LGHNA and CDR2 YNFKEQ.

On this clonotype: Its ends do not fully match the called genes, so a read error is possible. The chain couples TRBV6-1 to TRBJ2-1; D is unclear. The V gene's germline CDR1 is MNHNS and CDR2 SASEGT. The CDR3 is 12 residues long. The CDR3 DNA is TGTGCCTGCAGGCGGTCGATCAATGGACAGTTCTTC. Protein product: CACRRSINGQFF.

A single count supports this clonotype. An end of the junction differs from the germline gene, which may be a read error. The chain carries TRBV11-2 and TRBJ1-2; unclear D gene. The germline gives CDR1 SGHAT, CDR2 FQNNGV. This CDR3 spans 13 amino acids. CDR3 bases: TGTGCCAGTAGCTCAGGAGCTAACTATGGCTACACATTC. It encodes CASSSGANYGYTF.

CDR3 amino acids: CASSLQGTRGSVRQYF. The CDR3, as DNA: TGTGCCAGCAGTCTACAAGGGACTAGGGGGAGCGTCAGGCAGTATTTT. V and J are TRBV12-3 or TRBV12-4 and TRBJ2-3, with 8 bases lining up with TRBD2. Unmatched junction bases numbered 18, after V lost 5 bases and J lost 11 bases. The CDR3 spans 16 residues.

This clonotype turned up a few times. A much larger clone lies a single base off, so this may be a read error. As DNA, the CDR3 is TGTGCCAGCAGTCCCAGGACAGACCTCTACAATGAGCAGTTCTTC. This gives the protein CASSPRTDLYNEQFF. The V and J genes are TRBV28 and TRBJ2-1; the D gene is possibly TRBD1 (6 bases). The CDR3 totals 15 residues. The germline gives CDR1 MDHEN, CDR2 SYDVKM. Trimming removed 5 bases from V and 3 bases from J, with 14 bases in between.

In regard to this clonotype: Lacking the conserved final phenylalanine or tryptophan, this CDR3 likely reflects a read error. No DNA is shown, since the ends of the CDR3 on it are uncertain; the CDR3 is the one TCRdb lists. The chain combines TRBV11-2 with TRBJ2-1; TRBD2, the D gene given by the table, was not confirmed from the DNA. Germline V gene lookup returns CDR1 SGHAT and CDR2 FQNNGV. Inclusive of both ends, the CDR3 amounts to 16 amino acids. The CDR3 sequence: CASNLEFLAGMNEQLI.

In this sample, this clonotype is large. The chain carries TRBV11-2 and TRBJ2-7, with D possibly TRBD2 on 6 matching bases. The germline V gene encodes CDR1 SGHAT and CDR2 FQNNGV. The CDR3 loop spans 13 amino acids. V dropped 3 bases and J dropped 6 bases, with 12 bases sitting between them. The CDR3 spells CASSFGGASEQYF. As DNA, the CDR3 is TGTGCCAGCAGCTTCGGAGGGGCTAGCGAGCAGTACTTC. The full variable domain, rest sourced from reference TRBV11-2 and TRBJ2-7, is EAGVAQSPRYKIIEKRQSVAFWCNPISGHATLYWYQQILGQGPKLLIQFQNNGVVDDSQLPKDRFSAERLKGVDSTLKIQPAKLEDSAVYLCASSFGGASEQYFGPGTRLTVT.